Listed below are T cell receptor beta chains from one sample, sequenced in a study of T cell responses to AZD1222 COVID-19 vaccine. The table came from immunoSEQ multiplex PCR; TCRdb's copy has only in-frame clones and leaves some out. The sample contains 130,000 to 150,000 clones, about 90% of which appear only once. Material: peripheral blood, obtained on day 0 of MenACWY control vaccination. The receptors here all came from an adult in good health. The CDR3 runs from the conserved cysteine through the conserved F or W. D genes are given only for firm matches. Rows give clone size only sometimes, using once, few, many, or a class for an expanded clone.

CDR3: CASSRHRQGANSPLHF
DNA: TGTGCCAGTAGTCGACATCGACAGGGAGCCAATTCACCCCTCCACTTT
J: TRBJ1-6
length: 16
V: TRBV19
size: .
D: TRBD1

CDR3: CASSRTGIGLPFF
DNA: TGTGCCAGCAGCAGGACAGGGATCGGTTTGCCGTTTTTT
J: TRBJ1-4
length: 13
V: TRBV3-1/TRBV3-2
size: .
D: TRBD1

CDR3: CASSLDGEKLFF
DNA: TGCGCCAGCAGCTTGGATGGTGAAAAACTGTTTTTT
J: TRBJ1-4
length: 12
V: TRBV5-1
size: .
D: .

CDR3: CASSSGSYEKLFF
DNA: TGTGCCAGCAGCTCTGGCAGCTATGAAAAACTGTTTTTT
J: TRBJ1-4
length: 13
V: TRBV7-9
size: .
D: .

CDR3: CASSQVADSYEKLFF
DNA: TGTGCCAGCAGCCAGGTAGCGGACAGTTATGAAAAACTGTTTTTT
J: TRBJ1-4
length: 15
V: TRBV7-2
size: .
D: .

CDR3: CAWSSLKGYTF
DNA: TGTGCCTGGAGCTCCTTGAAGGGTTACACCTTC
J: TRBJ1-2
length: 11
V: TRBV30
size: .
D: .

CDR3: CSTQGLGEQFF
DNA: TGCAGTACCCAGGGGTTGGGTGAGCAGTTCTTC
J: TRBJ2-1
length: 11
V: TRBV20-1
size: .
D: .

CDR3: CASSEPPSNEKLFF
DNA: TGTGCCAGCAGTGAACCCCCATCTAATGAAAAACTGTTTTTT
J: TRBJ1-4
length: 14
V: TRBV6-1
size: .
D: .

CDR3: CASSDPSTEAFF
DNA: TGTGCCAGCAGCGACCCCTCCACTGAAGCTTTCTTT
J: TRBJ1-1
length: 12
V: TRBV12-3/TRBV12-4
size: .
D: .

CDR3: CASSIGPRSNQPQHF
DNA: TGTGCCAGCAGTATCGGCCCGAGGAGCAATCAGCCCCAGCATTTT
J: TRBJ1-5
length: 15
V: TRBV28
size: once
D: .

CDR3: CASSDGRFGYTF
DNA: TGTGCCAGCAGTGACGGTCGGTTTGGCTACACCTTC
J: TRBJ1-2
length: 12
V: TRBV6-4
size: .
D: .

CDR3: CASSLGDTGDVAYTF
DNA: TGCGCCAGCAGCTTGGGGGATACAGGGGATGTAGCCTACACCTTC
J: TRBJ1-2
length: 15
V: TRBV5-1
size: .
D: TRBD1

CDR3: CATAEEGRAGGYTF
DNA: TGTGCCACCGCGGAAGAGGGGAGGGCGGGTGGCTACACCTTC
J: TRBJ1-2
length: 14
V: TRBV14
size: .
D: .

CDR3: CASSRQNQPQHF
DNA: TGTGCCAGTAGTCGACAAAATCAGCCCCAGCATTTT
J: TRBJ1-5
length: 12
V: TRBV19
size: once
D: .

CDR3: CASSLGSLEWGEKLFF
DNA: TGTGCCAGCAGCTTAGGTAGTTTGGAGTGGGGTGAAAAACTGTTTTTT
J: TRBJ1-4
length: 16
V: TRBV7-6
size: .
D: .

CDR3: CASSRTGTGRQAFF
DNA: TGTGCCAGCTCAAGAACAGGTACAGGGCGGCAAGCTTTCTTT
J: TRBJ1-1
length: 14
V: TRBV18
size: .
D: .

CDR3: CASSTWTGGHYGYTF
DNA: TGTGCCAGCAGTACCTGGACAGGGGGCCACTATGGCTACACCTTC
J: TRBJ1-2
length: 15
V: TRBV28
size: .
D: TRBD1

CDR3: CASSLKWATGHTGELFF
DNA: TGTGCCAGCAGTTTAAAATGGGCGACAGGGCACACCGGGGAGCTGTTTTTT
J: TRBJ2-2
length: 17
V: TRBV27
size: once
D: TRBD1

CDR3: CASSLHLAGLTYEQYF
DNA: TGTGCCAGCAGTCTCCATCTAGCGGGCTTAACCTACGAGCAGTACTTC
J: TRBJ2-7
length: 16
V: TRBV28
size: .
D: TRBD2

CDR3: CASSQDQVAYNSPLHF
DNA: TGCGCCAGCAGCCAAGATCAGGTCGCCTATAATTCACCCCTCCACTTT
J: TRBJ1-6
length: 16
V: TRBV4-1
size: .
D: .

CDR3: CASSPGLAGGPDEQFF
DNA: TGTGCCAGCAGCCCGGGACTAGCGGGAGGGCCAGATGAGCAGTTCTTC
J: TRBJ2-1
length: 16
V: TRBV4-2
size: .
D: TRBD2

CDR3: CASSPPAARELFF
DNA: TGTGCCAGCAGTCCCCCAGCCGCCAGGGAACTGTTTTTT
J: TRBJ1-4
length: 13
V: TRBV27
size: .
D: .

CDR3: CASSFSPWPGATISGELFF
DNA: TGTGCCAGCAGCTTTTCTCCTTGGCCGGGGGCGACTATTAGCGGGGAGCTGTTTTTT
J: TRBJ2-2
length: 19
V: TRBV11-3
size: .
D: .

CDR3: CASSLSGQGLGNTIYF
DNA: TGTGCCAGCAGCTTAAGTGGCCAGGGGTTAGGAAACACCATATATTTT
J: TRBJ1-3
length: 16
V: TRBV7-9
size: .
D: .

CDR3: CAWRTVMNTEAFF
DNA: TGTGCCTGGAGGACAGTCATGAACACTGAAGCTTTCTTT
J: TRBJ1-1
length: 13
V: TRBV30
size: .
D: .

CDR3: CASSLAGQGVSPLHF
DNA: TGTGCCAGCAGCCTAGCCGGACAGGGAGTTTCACCCCTCCACTTT
J: TRBJ1-6
length: 15
V: TRBV7-2
size: .
D: TRBD1

CDR3: CASSVELYNEQFF
DNA: TGTGCCAGCAGCGTAGAACTGTACAATGAGCAGTTCTTC
J: TRBJ2-1
length: 13
V: TRBV9
size: .
D: .

CDR3: CASTLGRGNSPLHF
DNA: TGTGCCAGCACATTGGGGCGGGGAAATTCACCCCTCCACTTT
J: TRBJ1-6
length: 14
V: TRBV2
size: .
D: .

CDR3: CATSRELAGGFNEQFF
DNA: TGTGCCACCAGCAGAGAACTAGCGGGAGGTTTCAATGAGCAGTTCTTC
J: TRBJ2-1
length: 16
V: TRBV15
size: .
D: TRBD2

CDR3: CASSQAPGMVAEAFF
DNA: TGTGCCAGCAGCCAAGCTCCGGGGATGGTAGCTGAAGCTTTCTTT
J: TRBJ1-1
length: 15
V: TRBV14
size: .
D: .

CDR3: CASSESSGEKLFF
DNA: TGTGCCAGCAGTGAATCAAGCGGTGAAAAACTGTTTTTT
J: TRBJ1-4
length: 13
V: TRBV2
size: .
D: .

CDR3: CASSLAERDLLSGANVLTF
DNA: TGTGCCAGCAGCTTAGCGGAGCGGGACTTGTTATCTGGGGCCAACGTCCTGACTTTC
J: TRBJ2-6
length: 19
V: TRBV7-9
size: .
D: TRBD2

CDR3: CASSEALGSAETQYF
DNA: TGCGCCAGCAGTGAGGCACTAGGGTCCGCGGAGACCCAGTACTTC
J: TRBJ2-5
length: 15
V: TRBV10-1
size: .
D: .

CDR3: CASSEYNSPLHF
DNA: TGTGCCAGCAGTGAATATAATTCACCCCTCCACTTT
J: TRBJ1-6
length: 12
V: TRBV6-1
size: few
D: .

CDR3: CASSLEGQETQYF
DNA: TGTGCCAGCAGTTTAGAGGGCCAAGAGACCCAGTACTTC
J: TRBJ2-5
length: 13
V: TRBV27
size: .
D: .

CDR3: CASSLNTGNNQPQHF
DNA: TGTGCCAGCAGCTTAAATACAGGCAATAACCAGCCCCAGCATTTT
J: TRBJ1-5
length: 15
V: TRBV7-8
size: .
D: .

CDR3: CASSQGSGGGYTF
DNA: TGTGCCAGCAGCCAAGGATCCGGGGGAGGCTACACCTTC
J: TRBJ1-2
length: 13
V: TRBV14
size: once
D: .

CDR3: CASSPGAEQYF
DNA: TGCGCCAGCAGTCCGGGGGCCGAGCAGTACTTC
J: TRBJ2-7
length: 11
V: TRBV5-1
size: .
D: .

CDR3: CAISGGQGGSPLHF
DNA: TGTGCCATCAGTGGGGGACAGGGGGGCTCACCCCTCCACTTT
J: TRBJ1-6
length: 14
V: TRBV10-3
size: once
D: TRBD1

CDR3: CASSHPFEAASNYGYTF
DNA: TGTGCCAGCAGCCACCCTTTTGAGGCAGCCTCTAACTATGGCTACACCTTC
J: TRBJ1-2
length: 17
V: TRBV9
size: .
D: .

CDR3: CASSQYGLAGGRQETQYF
DNA: TGTGCCAGCAGCCAGTACGGCCTAGCGGGGGGCCGTCAAGAGACCCAGTACTTC
J: TRBJ2-5
length: 18
V: TRBV4-2
size: .
D: TRBD2

CDR3: CASSLEVRRNTEAFF
DNA: TGTGCCAGCAGCTTAGAAGTCAGACGCAACACTGAAGCTTTCTTT
J: TRBJ1-1
length: 15
V: TRBV11-2
size: .
D: .

CDR3: CASSIGTAIQETQYF
DNA: TGCGCCAGCAGCATCGGGACAGCCATCCAAGAGACCCAGTACTTC
J: TRBJ2-5
length: 15
V: TRBV5-1
size: .
D: TRBD1

CDR3: CASSVGDGSYEQYF
DNA: TGTGCCAGCAGCGTGGGGGACGGTTCCTACGAGCAGTACTTC
J: TRBJ2-7
length: 14
V: TRBV9
size: .
D: .

CDR3: CASSAKAGFSYEQYF
DNA: TGTGCCAGCAGCGCTAAGGCGGGTTTCTCCTACGAGCAGTACTTC
J: TRBJ2-7
length: 15
V: TRBV12-1
size: .
D: .